This TCR beta chain was captured in a study of T cell clonotyping in hematopoietic cell transplantation. The repertoire was sequenced with immunoSEQ multiplex PCR; TCRdb's copy has only in-frame clones and lacks some. The sample includes roughly 13,000 clones, about 60% seen only once; the top ten take over 7.5%. CDR3 length equals 16 residues. Germline lookup yields CDR1 LGHNA and CDR2 YSLEER. Deletions cut 2 bases from V and 5 bases from J, with 15 bases between. Study observations and caveats: Cells were unsorted, so CD4 and CD8 contributions were not separated. At the given depth, recipient repertoires were over 95% de novo clonotypes.

A word on this clone: Its antigen remains unknown.

The chain combines TRBV4-3 with TRBJ1-4, with D possibly matching TRBD1 (5 bases). The source of this sequence is a human donor who either received an allogeneic hematopoietic cell transplant for a myeloid malignancy or was a related donor (not recorded which). Some clones in this sample may be carry-over from other donors' samples. The sample comprised PBMCs. The CDR3 DNA is TGCGCCAGCAGCCAACGAAAGGGGAACGGAAATGAAAAACTGTTTTTT. Protein product: CASSQRKGNGNEKLFF.